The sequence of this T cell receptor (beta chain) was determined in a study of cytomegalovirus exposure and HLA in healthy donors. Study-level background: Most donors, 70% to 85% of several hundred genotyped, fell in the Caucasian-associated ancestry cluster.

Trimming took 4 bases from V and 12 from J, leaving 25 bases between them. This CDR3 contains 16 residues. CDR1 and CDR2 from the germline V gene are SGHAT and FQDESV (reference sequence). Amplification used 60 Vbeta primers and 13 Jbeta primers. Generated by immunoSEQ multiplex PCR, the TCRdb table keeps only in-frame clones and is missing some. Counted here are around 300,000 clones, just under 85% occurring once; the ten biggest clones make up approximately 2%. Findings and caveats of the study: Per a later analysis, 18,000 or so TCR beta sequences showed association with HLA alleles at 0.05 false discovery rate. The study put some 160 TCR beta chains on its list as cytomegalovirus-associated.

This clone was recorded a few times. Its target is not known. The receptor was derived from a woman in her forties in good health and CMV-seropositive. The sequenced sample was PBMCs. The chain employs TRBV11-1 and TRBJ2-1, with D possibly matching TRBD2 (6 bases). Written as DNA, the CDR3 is TGTGCCAGCAGCTCAACGAGGTCGGGAGTGACATTTCGGCAGTTCTTC. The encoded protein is CASSSTRSGVTFRQFF.